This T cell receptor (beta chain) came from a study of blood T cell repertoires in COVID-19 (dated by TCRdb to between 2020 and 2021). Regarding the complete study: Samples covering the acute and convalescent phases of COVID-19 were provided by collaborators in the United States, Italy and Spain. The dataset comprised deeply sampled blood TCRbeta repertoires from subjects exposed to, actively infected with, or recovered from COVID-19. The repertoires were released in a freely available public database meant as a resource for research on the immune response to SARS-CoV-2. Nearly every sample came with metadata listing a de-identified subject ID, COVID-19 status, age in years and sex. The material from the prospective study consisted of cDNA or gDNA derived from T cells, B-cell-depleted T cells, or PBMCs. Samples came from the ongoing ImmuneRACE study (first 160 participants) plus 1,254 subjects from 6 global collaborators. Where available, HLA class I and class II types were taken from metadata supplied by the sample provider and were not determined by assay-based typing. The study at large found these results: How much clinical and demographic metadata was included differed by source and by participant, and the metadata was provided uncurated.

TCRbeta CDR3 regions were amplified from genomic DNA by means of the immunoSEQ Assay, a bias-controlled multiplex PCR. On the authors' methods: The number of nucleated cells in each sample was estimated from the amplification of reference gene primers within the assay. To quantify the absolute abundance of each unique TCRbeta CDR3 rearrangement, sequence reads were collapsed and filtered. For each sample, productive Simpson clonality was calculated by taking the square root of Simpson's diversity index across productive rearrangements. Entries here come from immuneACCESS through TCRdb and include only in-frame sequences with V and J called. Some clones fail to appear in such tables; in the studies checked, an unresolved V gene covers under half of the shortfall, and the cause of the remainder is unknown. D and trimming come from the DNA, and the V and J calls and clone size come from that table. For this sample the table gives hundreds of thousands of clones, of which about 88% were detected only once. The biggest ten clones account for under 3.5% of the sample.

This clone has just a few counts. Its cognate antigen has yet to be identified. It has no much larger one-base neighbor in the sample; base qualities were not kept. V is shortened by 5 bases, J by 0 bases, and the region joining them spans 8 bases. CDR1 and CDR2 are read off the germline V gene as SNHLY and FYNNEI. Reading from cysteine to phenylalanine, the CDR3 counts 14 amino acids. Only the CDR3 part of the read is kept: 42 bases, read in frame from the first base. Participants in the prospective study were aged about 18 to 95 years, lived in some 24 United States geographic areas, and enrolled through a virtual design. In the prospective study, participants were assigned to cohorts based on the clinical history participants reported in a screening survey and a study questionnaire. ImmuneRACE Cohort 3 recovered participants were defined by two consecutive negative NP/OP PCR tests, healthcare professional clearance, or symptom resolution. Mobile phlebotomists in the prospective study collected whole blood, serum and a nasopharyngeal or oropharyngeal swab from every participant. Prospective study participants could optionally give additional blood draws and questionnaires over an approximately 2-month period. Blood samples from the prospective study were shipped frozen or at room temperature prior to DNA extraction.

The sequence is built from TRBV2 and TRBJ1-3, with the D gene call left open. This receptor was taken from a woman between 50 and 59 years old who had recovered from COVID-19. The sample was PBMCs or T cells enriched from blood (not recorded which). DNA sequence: TGTGCCAGCAGTCCCCAATTCTCTGGAAACACCATATATTTT. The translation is CASSPQFSGNTIYF. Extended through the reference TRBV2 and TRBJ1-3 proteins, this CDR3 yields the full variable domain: EPEVTQTPSHQVTQMGQEVILRCVPISNHLYFYWYRQILGQKVEFLVSFYNNEISEKSEIFDDQFSVERPDGSNFTLKIRSTKLEDSAMYFCASSPQFSGNTIYFGEGSWLTVV.